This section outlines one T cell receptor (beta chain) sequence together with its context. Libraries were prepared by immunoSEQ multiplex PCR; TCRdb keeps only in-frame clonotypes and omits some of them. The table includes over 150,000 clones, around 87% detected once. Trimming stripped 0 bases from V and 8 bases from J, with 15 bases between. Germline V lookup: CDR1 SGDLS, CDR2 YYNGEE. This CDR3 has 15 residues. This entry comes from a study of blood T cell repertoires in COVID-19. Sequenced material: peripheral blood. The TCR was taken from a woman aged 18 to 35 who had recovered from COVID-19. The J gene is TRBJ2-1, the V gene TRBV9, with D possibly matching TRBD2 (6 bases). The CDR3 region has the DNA TGTGCCAGCAGCGTAGGAGGAGGGATCTGGGATGAGCAGTTCTTC. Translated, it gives CASSVGGGIWDEQFF.